These 24 T cell receptor beta chains were sequenced from one sample in a study of cytomegalovirus exposure and HLA in healthy donors. Some clones are missing from TCRdb's copy, which holds only in-frame ones; the method was immunoSEQ multiplex PCR. The profile covers approximately 230,000 clones, with roughly nine tenths appearing a single time and around 12% taken by the ten largest. Sequencing input: PBMCs. All receptors derive from a man aged 18-30 years in good health and CMV-seropositive.

In its sample, this clone was seen once. The chain links TRBV5-1 to TRBJ2-2; 11 bases agree with TRBD2. Germline V CDR1 and CDR2: SGHRS, YFSETQ. This CDR3 spans 16 amino acids. V was pared by 4 bases and J by 6 bases, with 8 bases of the junction left unmatched. Here the CDR3 reads CASSALAGAIPGELFF. In DNA, the CDR3 is TGCGCCAGCAGCGCACTAGCGGGAGCAATTCCCGGGGAGCTGTTTTTT.

The V call is TRBV5-1, the J call TRBJ2-7; D is tentatively TRBD1 or TRBD2 (7 bases each). The CDR3 is 14 amino acids. Germline CDR1 and CDR2: SGHRS and YFSETQ. Trimming removed 3 bases from V and 3 bases from J, with 13 bases in between. This CDR3 is CASSSGGAIYEQYF. Written as DNA, the CDR3 is TGCGCCAGCAGCTCAGGGGGGGCTATCTACGAGCAGTACTTC.

The chain joins TRBV30 to TRBJ1-1, with unresolved D. The germline V gene has CDR1 GTSNPN and CDR2 SVGIG (reference sequence). V was shortened by 3 bases and J by 9 bases, with 14 bases between the two germline ends. CDR3 length: 12 amino acids. The CDR3: CAWSPRLLKAFF. The DNA for the CDR3 is TGTGCCTGGAGCCCTCGGTTACTGAAAGCTTTCTTT.

The V gene is TRBV28, the J gene TRBJ2-7; D is unresolved. The germline CDR1 and CDR2 sequences are MDHEN and SYDVKM. This CDR3 is 14 amino acids long. Deletions cut 1 base from V and 4 bases from J, with 11 bases between. The CDR3 sequence is CASSLSYRRYEQYF. The CDR3, as DNA: TGTGCCAGCAGTTTATCCTACCGACGTTACGAGCAGTACTTC.

This clone was recorded many times. The rearrangement joins TRBV28 to TRBJ1-2; D is ambiguous. The CDR3 is 13 amino acids. Trimming removed 5 bases from V and 3 bases from J, with 10 bases in between. CDR1 is MDHEN, CDR2 SYDVKM, per germline. CDR3 nucleotide sequence: TGTGCCAGCAGTCATAATTACCACTATGGCTACACCTTC. Translated, it gives CASSHNYHYGYTF.

At least ten counts were recorded for this clone. V usage is TRBV4-2 and J usage is TRBJ2-7; D could derive from TRBD1 or TRBD2 (7 bases each). CDR1 and CDR2 from the germline V gene are LGHNA and YNFKEQ. Trimming cost V 0 bases and J 2 bases, with 14 bases left between them. The CDR3 consists of 16 residues. The CDR3 region is CASSQDEGGGPYEQYF. In DNA, the CDR3 is TGTGCCAGCAGCCAAGATGAGGGAGGGGGCCCCTACGAGCAGTACTTC.

The chain recombines TRBV6-1 with TRBJ2-5; D possibly corresponds to TRBD1 (5 bases). Between the trimmed V and J ends, which lost 3 bases and 5 bases, there was a span of 10 bases. The V gene's germline CDR1 is MNHNS and CDR2 SASEGT. The CDR3 covers 13 residues. CDR3: CASSEAGSETQYF. CDR3 in DNA: TGTGCCAGCAGTGAGGCAGGGTCTGAGACCCAGTACTTC.

This clone has more than one count but fewer than ten. The chain uses TRBV27 and TRBJ2-1, with 7 bases fitting TRBD2. Germline CDR1 and CDR2: MNHEY and SMNVEV (reference sequence). The CDR3 is made up of 15 amino acids. J gave up 3 bases and V 4 bases, and 6 bases lay outside the gene matches. The CDR3 bases are TGTGCCAGCAGTTCGATCCTAGCGGACTACAATGAGCAGTTCTTC. Its protein is CASSSILADYNEQFF.

The V gene is TRBV30, the J gene TRBJ2-7; the D is unclear. The germline CDR1 and CDR2 sequences are GTSNPN and SVGIG (reference sequence). The V end lost 0 bases, the J end lost 2 bases, and 5 bases lay between the germline ends. The CDR3 spans 12 residues. CDR3 DNA sequence: TGTGCCTGGAGTGTAATAACCTACGAGCAGTACTTC. It codes for CAWSVITYEQYF.

This clone was recorded only once. The V call is TRBV6-5, the J call TRBJ1-2; 7 nucleotides match TRBD1. The germline V gene has CDR1 MNHEY and CDR2 SVGAGI. Trimming cost V 4 bases and J 7 bases; bases outside gene matches: 12. The CDR3 runs to 15 residues. CDR3 loop: CASSSQTGRDGGYTF. The CDR3 DNA reads as TGTGCCAGCAGTTCCCAGACAGGGAGGGATGGTGGCTACACCTTC.

This chain connects TRBV14 to TRBJ2-1; the match to TRBD2 covers 13 bases. With V trimmed by 0 bases and J by 4 bases, 9 bases remained unmatched. CDR1 and CDR2 from the germline V gene are SGHDN and FVKESK. The CDR3 is 19 residues long. CDR3 nucleotides: TGTGCCAGCAGCCAAGAAACTAGGACTAGCGGGAGTTGGTACAATGAGCAGTTCTTC. As protein: CASSQETRTSGSWYNEQFF. Full variable domain (remainder filled in from reference TRBV14 and TRBJ2-1): EAGVTQFPSHSVIEKGQTVTLRCDPISGHDNLYWYRRVMGKEIKFLLHFVKESKQDESGMPNNRFLAERTGGTYSTLKVQPAELEDSGVYFCASSQETRTSGSWYNEQFFGPGTRLTVL.

V gene TRBV5-1 combines with J gene TRBJ1-4; maybe TRBD1 (6 bases). The V gene's germline CDR1 is SGHRS and CDR2 YFSETQ. This CDR3 spans 14 amino acids. V was pared by 2 bases and J by 4 bases, with 9 bases between. Written as DNA, the CDR3 is TGCGCCAGCAGCTTACAGGGAGGTAATGAAAAACTGTTTTTT. Protein sequence: CASSLQGGNEKLFF.

The CDR3 region is CASSQAGTYNEQFF. CDR3 bases: TGCGCCAGCAGCCAAGCGGGAACCTACAATGAGCAGTTCTTC. The rearrangement uses TRBV4-1 and TRBJ2-1; tentative D call: TRBD2 (5 bases). V lost 1 base and J 2 bases, leaving 6 bases between the germline ends. This CDR3 has 14 amino acids. The germline CDR1 and CDR2 sequences are MGHRA and YSYEKL.

The sample holds a few counts of this clone. The chain has TRBV7-9 and TRBJ2-2; the match to TRBD2 covers 13 bases. V was clipped by 5 bases and J by 6 bases; unmatched bases: 6. Germline CDR1 is SEHNR and CDR2 is FQNEAQ (reference sequence). The CDR3 sequence is 16 residues long. The CDR3 DNA reads as TGTGCCAGCAGCCGGACTAGCGGGAGTTTACCCGGGGAGCTGTTTTTT. Translating it yields CASSRTSGSLPGELFF.

V usage is TRBV19 and J usage is TRBJ2-7; 7 bases align to TRBD1. CDR1 is LNHDA, CDR2 SQIVND, per germline (reference sequence). Trimming took 3 bases from V and 0 from J; bases not matched to a gene: 11. The CDR3 sequence is 17 residues long. The CDR3 here is CASSIGMGDRASYEQYF. The CDR3 nucleotides read TGTGCCAGTAGTATTGGGATGGGAGACAGGGCCTCCTACGAGCAGTACTTC.

The V gene is TRBV5-1, the J gene TRBJ2-2; TRBD2 aligns across 8 bases. The ends lost 2 bases at V and 0 bases at J; junction bases unmatched: 3. The V gene's germline CDR1 is SGHRS and CDR2 YFSETQ. The CDR3 consists of 16 residues. The CDR3 is CASSFLAGPNTGELFF. The DNA for the CDR3 is TGCGCCAGCAGCTTCCTAGCGGGCCCGAACACCGGGGAGCTGTTTTTT. Full variable domain (outside the CDR3, taken from reference TRBV5-1 and TRBJ2-2): KAGVTQTPRYLIKTRGQQVTLSCSPISGHRSVSWYQQTPGQGLQFLFEYFSETQRNKGNFPGRFSGRQFSNSRSEMNVSTLELGDSALYLCASSFLAGPNTGELFFGEGSRLTVL.

The chain links TRBV5-1 to TRBJ2-7; 8 bases fit TRBD2. With 2 bases clipped from V and 4 bases from J, the junction kept 5 bases outside the gene matches. This CDR3 spans 14 amino acids. Germline V gene sequence: CDR1 SGHRS, CDR2 YFSETQ. This CDR3 reads CASSFGSGEYEQYF. For the CDR3, the DNA is TGCGCCAGCAGCTTTGGTAGCGGGGAGTACGAGCAGTACTTC.

The rearrangement uses TRBV2 and TRBJ2-1; TRBD2 is a possible D gene (6 bases). Per germline, CDR1 SNHLY and CDR2 FYNNEI. This CDR3 is built from 12 residues. The V end was cut by 11 bases, the J end by 8 bases, with 16 bases between. The chain's CDR3 is CAGATWRDEQFF. CDR3 sequence (DNA): TGTGCCGGGGCTACGTGGAGGGATGAGCAGTTCTTC.

This rearrangement joins TRBV29-1 to TRBJ2-2, with unresolved D. Trimming took off 1 base at V and 6 bases at J, with 9 bases between the two ends. The germline CDR1 and CDR2 sequences are SQVTM and ANQGSEA. The CDR3 runs to 13 residues. This chain's CDR3 is CSVEGTPAGELFF. The CDR3 region has the DNA TGCAGCGTTGAAGGGACCCCTGCCGGGGAGCTGTTTTTT.

The chain combines TRBV28 with TRBJ1-1, with TRBD1 as a possible D gene (6 bases). The V end lost 4 bases, the J end lost 10 bases, and 13 bases lay between the germline ends. The CDR3 runs to 12 residues. Germline loops: CDR1 MDHEN, CDR2 SYDVKM. CDR3 DNA: TGTGCCAGCAGTTGGGACATTGGGGGAGCTTTCTTT. Amino acids: CASSWDIGGAFF.

J is TRBJ2-1 and V is TRBV2; D possibly corresponds to TRBD2 (7 bases). Germline-derived CDR1 and CDR2 are SNHLY and FYNNEI. Trimming cost V 5 bases and J 3 bases, with 20 bases left between them. The CDR3 spans 17 residues. Here the CDR3 reads CASSPRGAGVLYNEQFF. In DNA, the CDR3 is TGTGCCAGCAGTCCCCGGGGGGCGGGAGTACTCTACAATGAGCAGTTCTTC.

This sequence joins TRBV5-4 and TRBJ2-2; 12 bases line up with TRBD2. Germline values: CDR1 SGHNT, CDR2 YYREEE (reference sequence). V was clipped by 3 bases and J by 7 bases; unmatched bases: 10. The CDR3 totals 17 residues. The CDR3 DNA is TGTGCCAGCAGCTCGCCGACTAGCGGGAGTATTATCGGGGAGCTGTTTTTT. Amino acid sequence: CASSSPTSGSIIGELFF.

The gene calls are TRBV27 and TRBJ2-7; D remains unclear. The V end was cut by 2 bases, the J end by 3 bases, with 8 bases between. Germline V lookup: CDR1 MNHEY, CDR2 SMNVEV (reference sequence). CDR3 length: 13 residues. In nucleotides, the CDR3 is TGTGCCAGCAGTTTAGGTCTGAACTACGAGCAGTACTTC. Translated, it gives CASSLGLNYEQYF.

The chain joins TRBV13 to TRBJ2-7; D is unclear. The CDR3 runs 13 residues. The V gene lost 5 bases and the J gene lost 5 bases, with 13 bases spanning the gap. Germline CDR1 is PRHDT and CDR2 is FYEKMQ (reference sequence). CDR3 sequence: CASSPSARNEQYF. The CDR3 DNA is TGTGCCAGCAGCCCCTCGGCCAGGAACGAGCAGTACTTC.